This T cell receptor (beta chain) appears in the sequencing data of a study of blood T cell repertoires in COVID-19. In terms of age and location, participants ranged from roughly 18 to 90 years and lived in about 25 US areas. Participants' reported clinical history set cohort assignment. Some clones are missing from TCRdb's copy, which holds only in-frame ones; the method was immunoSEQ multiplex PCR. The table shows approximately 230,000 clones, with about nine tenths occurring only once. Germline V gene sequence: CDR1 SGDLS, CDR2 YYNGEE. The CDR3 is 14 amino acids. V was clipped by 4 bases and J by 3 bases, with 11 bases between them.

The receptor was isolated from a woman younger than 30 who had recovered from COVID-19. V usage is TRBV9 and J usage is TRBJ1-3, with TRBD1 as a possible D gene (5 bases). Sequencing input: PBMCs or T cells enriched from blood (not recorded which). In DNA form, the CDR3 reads TGTGCCAGCAGCCAGGGAGGTTTTGGAAACACCATATATTTT. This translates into CASSQGGFGNTIYF.